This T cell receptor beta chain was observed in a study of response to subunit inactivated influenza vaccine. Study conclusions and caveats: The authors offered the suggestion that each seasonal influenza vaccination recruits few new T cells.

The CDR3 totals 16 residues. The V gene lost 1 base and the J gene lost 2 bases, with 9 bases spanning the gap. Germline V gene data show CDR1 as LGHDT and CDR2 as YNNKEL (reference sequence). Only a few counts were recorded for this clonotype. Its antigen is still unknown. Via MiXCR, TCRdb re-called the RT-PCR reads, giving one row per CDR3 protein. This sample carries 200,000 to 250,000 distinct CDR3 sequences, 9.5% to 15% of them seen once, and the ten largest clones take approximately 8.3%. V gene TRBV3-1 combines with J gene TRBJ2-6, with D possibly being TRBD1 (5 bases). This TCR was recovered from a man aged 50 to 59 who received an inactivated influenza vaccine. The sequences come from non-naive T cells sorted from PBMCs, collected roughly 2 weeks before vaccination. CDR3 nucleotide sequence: TGTGCCAGCAGCCAAGGTTTCAGGGCTGGGGCCAACGTCCTGACTTTC. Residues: CASSQGFRAGANVLTF. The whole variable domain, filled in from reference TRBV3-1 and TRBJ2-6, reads DTAVSQTPKYLVTQMGNDKSIKCEQNLGHDTMYWYKQDSKKFLKIMFSYNNKELIINETVPNRFSPKSPDKAHLNLHINSLELGDSAVYFCASSQGFRAGANVLTFGAGSRLTVL.